The rows below give T cell receptor beta chains drawn from one sample of a study of CXCR3-negative and CXCR3-positive naive CD8 T cells. TCRdb derives one entry per CDR3 protein from the 5' RACE reads, leaving out DNA. In all, the sample yields about 120,000 distinct CDR3 sequences. Sequencing was performed on naive CXCR3+ CD8+ T cells from blood. The receptors originated from a human donor in good health. Some clones in this sample may be carry-over from other donors' samples. Each CDR3 is given with its conserved first and last residue. Fields, in order: J gene, V gene, CDR3 protein.

TRBJ2-7 | TRBV7-8 | CASSSHLRGEQYF
TRBJ2-1 | TRBV12-3/TRBV12-4 | CASSTYNEQFF
TRBJ2-1 | TRBV5-1 | CTSSLFPPVGRENNEQFF
TRBJ1-1 | TRBV5-1 | CAGLTHSRTEAFF
TRBJ2-1 | TRBV7-9 | CASSSGLENNEQFF
TRBJ2-7 | TRBV5-1 | CASSLGTGGWEQYF
TRBJ2-5 | TRBV9 | CASSVASGFNQETQYF
TRBJ2-5 | TRBV7-6 | CASSLRLAGFAETQYF
TRBJ2-6 | TRBV4-1 | CASSPRDRGPLSGANVLTF
TRBJ2-1 | TRBV23-1 | CASSQSGVPQGYSYNEQFF
TRBJ2-7 | TRBV11-2 | CASSLTQYYEQYF
TRBJ2-7 | TRBV12-3/TRBV12-4 | CASSFASTYEQYF
TRBJ2-7 | TRBV7-2 | CASSLEPGAGEQYF
TRBJ2-1 | TRBV5-4 | CASSFTLATSYNEQFF
TRBJ2-3 | TRBV4-1 | CASSQDFTAADTQYF
TRBJ1-5 | TRBV3-1 | CASSSDLYSNQPQHF
TRBJ2-5 | TRBV7-8 | CASSPIMWGQETQYF
TRBJ2-3 | TRBV5-1 | CASSLVAGSTDTQYF
TRBJ1-2 | TRBV6-5 | CASRSGTGYGYTF
TRBJ2-7 | TRBV7-8 | CASSLGQGAGYEQYF
TRBJ1-4 | TRBV29-1 | CSAEMGQGDEKLFF
TRBJ2-2 | TRBV12-3/TRBV12-4 | CASSPQGVGGELFF